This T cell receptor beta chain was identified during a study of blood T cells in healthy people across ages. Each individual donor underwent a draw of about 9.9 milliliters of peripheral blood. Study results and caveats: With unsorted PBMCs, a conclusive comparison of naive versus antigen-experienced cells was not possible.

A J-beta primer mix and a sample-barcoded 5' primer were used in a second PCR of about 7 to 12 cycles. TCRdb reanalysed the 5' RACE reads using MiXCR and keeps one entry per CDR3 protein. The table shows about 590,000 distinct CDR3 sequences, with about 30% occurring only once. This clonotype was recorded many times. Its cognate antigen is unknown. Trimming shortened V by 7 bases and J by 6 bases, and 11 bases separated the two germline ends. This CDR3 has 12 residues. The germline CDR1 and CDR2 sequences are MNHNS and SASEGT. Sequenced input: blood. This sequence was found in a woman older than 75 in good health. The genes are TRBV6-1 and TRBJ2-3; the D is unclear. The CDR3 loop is CASTELRDTQYF. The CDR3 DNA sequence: TGTGCCAGCACCGAACTCCGGGATACGCAGTATTTT.